Listed below are T cell receptor beta chains from one sample, sequenced in a study of control samples from healthy donors and cancer patients. Clones were read by immunoSEQ multiplex PCR, and TCRdb kept only the in-frame ones, dropping some. Of about 160,000 clones in the sample, about 90% are singletons; the top ten hold around 12%. Material for sequencing was blood. These TCRs come from a man aged 25 to 40 in good health. Each CDR3 is given with its conserved first and last residue. The order of the fields is clone size, V gene, D gene, J gene, CDR3 DNA, CDR3 protein. D genes are given only for firm matches. Clone size appears in some rows only: once, few, many, or a class for an expanded clone.

.,TRBV5-8,.,TRBJ1-1,TGTGCCAGCAGCATGGCGGGGTCACAGGAAGCTTTCTTT,CASSMAGSQEAFF
.,TRBV6-5,.,TRBJ1-5,TGTGCCAGCAGTTACGAGGCCCGTCAGCCCCAGCATTTT,CASSYEARQPQHF
.,TRBV29-1,.,TRBJ2-7,TGCAGCGTCGAATTTACCGATCGAGAGCAGTACTTC,CSVEFTDREQYF
.,TRBV30,.,TRBJ2-7,TGTGCCTGGAGTCCCCAATATTCGAGGGCCTACGAGCAGTACTTC,CAWSPQYSRAYEQYF
.,TRBV5-1,.,TRBJ2-5,TGCGCCAGCAGCTTGAACTCCCTCGGGGGTGAGACCCAGTACTTC,CASSLNSLGGETQYF
.,TRBV4-1,TRBD2,TRBJ2-7,TGCGCCAGCAGCGCAGGGAACGGGCTAGCGGGGGCCTTAAGAAGTTACGAGCAGTACTTC,CASSAGNGLAGALRSYEQYF
.,TRBV7-6,.,TRBJ1-2,TGTGCCAGCAGTCGCCTAGGGACCGTCTATGGCTACACCTTC,CASSRLGTVYGYTF
.,TRBV6-5,.,TRBJ2-2,TGTGCCAGCAGGCAGGGGCCCGGGGAGCTGTTTTTT,CASRQGPGELFF
.,TRBV6-6,.,TRBJ2-7,TGTGCCAGCAGTTGGGCCCCCTACGAGCAGTACTTC,CASSWAPYEQYF
.,TRBV5-4,.,TRBJ2-3,TGTGCCAGCAGCTTGGCTGTCACAGATACGCAGTATTTT,CASSLAVTDTQYF
.,TRBV7-2,.,TRBJ2-3,TGTGCCAGCAGCTTAGGTAGTTGGACAGATACGCAGTATTTT,CASSLGSWTDTQYF
once,TRBV27,.,TRBJ1-3,TGTGCCAGCAGTCTAGGGACTTATGGAAACACCATATATTTT,CASSLGTYGNTIYF
.,TRBV6-2/TRBV6-3,TRBD1,TRBJ1-1,TGTGCCAGCAGTTATCTCCCCGGGACAGGGGTGAACACTGAAGCTTTCTTT,CASSYLPGTGVNTEAFF
.,TRBV28,.,TRBJ1-2,TGTGCCAGCACTTACAAGAGGGCCAACTATGGCTACACCTTC,CASTYKRANYGYTF
.,TRBV4-3,.,TRBJ1-1,TGCGCCAGCAGCCAAGATGAGGCGGGGGCCCGGCGTAAGAACACTGAAGCTTTCTTT,CASSQDEAGARRKNTEAFF